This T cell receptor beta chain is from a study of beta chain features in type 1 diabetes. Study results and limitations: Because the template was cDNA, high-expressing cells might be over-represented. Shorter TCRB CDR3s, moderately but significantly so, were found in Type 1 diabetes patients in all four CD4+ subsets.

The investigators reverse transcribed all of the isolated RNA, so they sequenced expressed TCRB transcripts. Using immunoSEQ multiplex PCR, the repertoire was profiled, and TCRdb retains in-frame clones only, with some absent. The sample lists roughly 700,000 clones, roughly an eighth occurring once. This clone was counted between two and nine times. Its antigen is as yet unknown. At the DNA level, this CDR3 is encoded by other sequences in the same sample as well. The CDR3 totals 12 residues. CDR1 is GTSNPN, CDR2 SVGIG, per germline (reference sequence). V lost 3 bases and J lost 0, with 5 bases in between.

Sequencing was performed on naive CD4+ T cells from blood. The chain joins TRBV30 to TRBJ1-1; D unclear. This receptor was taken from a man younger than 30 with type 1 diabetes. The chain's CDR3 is CAWSILNTEAFF. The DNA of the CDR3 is TGTGCCTGGAGCATTTTGAACACTGAAGCTTTCTTT.